A single sample is the source of the 2 T cell receptor beta chains below, sequenced in a study of blood T cell repertoires in COVID-19. Sequenced by immunoSEQ multiplex PCR; TCRdb stores in-frame clones only, minus some. The sample includes about 350,000 clones, approximately 87% of them seen just once. Input material: peripheral blood. The receptors come from a woman aged 45-59 years with COVID-19, enrolled during active disease.

The chain carries TRBV19 and TRBJ1-2; TRBD1 agrees at 8 bases. CDR1 LNHDA and CDR2 SQIVND come from the germline V gene (reference sequence). The V gene end was trimmed by 6 bases and the J gene end by 8 bases; junction bases not matched to a gene: 11. The CDR3 extends over 14 amino acids. This CDR3 reads CASRLGQGIIGYTF. The CDR3 DNA sequence: TGTGCCAGTAGGCTCGGACAGGGAATAATCGGCTACACCTTC. Variable domain in full (rest from reference TRBV19 and TRBJ1-2): DGGITQSPKYLFRKEGQNVTLSCEQNLNHDAMYWYRQDPGQGLRLIYYSQIVNDFQKGDIAEGYSVSREKKESFPLTVTSAQKNPTAFYLCASRLGQGIIGYTFGSGTRLTVV.

The rearrangement joins TRBV19 to TRBJ2-1, with TRBD2 as a possible D gene (5 bases). Trimming shortened V by 5 bases and J by 4 bases, and 12 bases separated the two germline ends. Germline values: CDR1 LNHDA, CDR2 SQIVND (reference sequence). The CDR3 loop spans 14 amino acids. DNA for the CDR3: TGTGCCAGTAGTCTTCTAGCTGAGTACAATGAGCAGTTCTTC. Protein product: CASSLLAEYNEQFF.